The T cell receptor (beta chain) under discussion was sequenced for a study of cytomegalovirus exposure and HLA in healthy donors. The wider study: The 120 or so validation repertoires used a platform that matched the one used for the approximately 610 first-cohort repertoires, as a later analysis reported. Study findings and constraints: The CMV antigen specificity of a few CMV-associated chains was confirmed through in vitro analysis. Subsequent analysis of the 100 to 150 validation repertoires found a tendency for first-cohort TCR clusters to co-occur.

Regarding this clone: Its antigen is currently unknown.

The donors were members of the validation cohort comprising about 130 subjects, separate from the roughly 700-subject first cohort. The CDR3 runs to 16 residues. V lost 2 bases to trimming and J lost 4 bases, with 18 bases between them. Germline CDR1 is MNHEY and CDR2 is SMNVEV (reference sequence). TCRdb's table, derived via immunoSEQ multiplex PCR, lists solely in-frame clones and lacks some. The table includes about 120,000 clones, roughly 83% detected once. The receptor comes from a man aged 18 to 35 in good health and CMV-seronegative. V usage is TRBV27 and J usage is TRBJ2-7, with D hard to call. Specimen: PBMCs. In DNA, the CDR3 is TGTGCCAGCAGTTTAAGTAACGGAGAGTATGGGTACGAGCAGTACTTC. This gives the protein CASSLSNGEYGYEQYF.